The entry below describes one TCR beta chain. Methods used by the authors: Cell counts per sample came from amplifying reference gene primers. Profiling relied on immunoSEQ multiplex PCR, and the TCRdb table lists in-frame clones only, not all of them. The D gene and trimming were derived from the DNA, and the V and J assignments and clone size from that table. The sample shows over 150,000 clones, more than 75% of them seen only once. This sample was included in a study of blood T cell repertoires in COVID-19. Study summary: The United States, Italy and Spain provided the acute and convalescent COVID-19 samples. In each case, the material was cDNA or gDNA derived from T cells, B-cell-depleted T cells, or PBMCs.

The germline V gene has CDR1 SQVTM and CDR2 ANQGSEA. CDR3 size: 19 residues. V dropped 4 bases and J dropped 7; count of bases not matched to a gene: 20. The rearrangement uses TRBV29-1 and TRBJ2-1, with 12 bases fitting TRBD2. The receptor comes from a young woman who had recovered from COVID-19. Sample: peripheral blood. The chain's CDR3 is CSVVFTQGALAGGLNEQFF. The CDR3 region has the DNA TGCAGCGTTGTTTTTACGCAGGGGGCACTAGCGGGAGGTCTAAATGAGCAGTTCTTC.